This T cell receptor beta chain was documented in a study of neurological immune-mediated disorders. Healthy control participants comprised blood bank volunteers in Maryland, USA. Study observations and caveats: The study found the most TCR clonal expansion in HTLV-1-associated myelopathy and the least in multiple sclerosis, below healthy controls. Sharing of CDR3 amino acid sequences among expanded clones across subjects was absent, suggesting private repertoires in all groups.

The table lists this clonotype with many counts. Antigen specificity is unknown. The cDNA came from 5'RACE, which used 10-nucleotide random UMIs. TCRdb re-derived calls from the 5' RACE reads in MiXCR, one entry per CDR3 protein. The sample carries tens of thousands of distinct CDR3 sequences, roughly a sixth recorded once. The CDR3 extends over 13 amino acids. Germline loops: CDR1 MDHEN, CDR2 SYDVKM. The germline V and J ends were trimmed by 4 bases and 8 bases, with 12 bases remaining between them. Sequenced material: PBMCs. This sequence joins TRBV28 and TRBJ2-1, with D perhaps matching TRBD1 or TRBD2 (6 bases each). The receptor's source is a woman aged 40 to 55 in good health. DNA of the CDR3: TGTGCCAGCAGTTCTGGGGGGCGGCATGAGCAGTTCTTC. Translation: CASSSGGRHEQFF.